These T cell receptor beta chains were read from a single sample in a study of immune heterogeneity within non-small cell lung tumors. TCRdb called the multiplex PCR reads again in MiXCR, with one record for every CDR3 protein. The table records 10,000 or so distinct CDR3 sequences, 25% to 30% of them present only once. Sequencing used lung tumor tissue. Receptor source: a woman between 50 and 59 years old with non-small cell lung cancer. Both conserved end residues are part of each CDR3. Each record gives: V gene, J gene, CDR3 protein.

v_call: TRBV5-6; j_call: TRBJ2-3; cdr3_aa: CASSFGGYPSTDTQYF
v_call: TRBV4-1; j_call: TRBJ2-5; cdr3_aa: CASSQEGRSGSRPQETQYF
v_call: TRBV9; j_call: TRBJ2-7; cdr3_aa: CASNLWGGSDEQYF
v_call: TRBV7-2; j_call: TRBJ2-4; cdr3_aa: CASSLPRRALAKNIQYF
v_call: TRBV28; j_call: TRBJ2-1; cdr3_aa: CAGSSPPGRGWDEQFF
v_call: TRBV28; j_call: TRBJ1-6; cdr3_aa: CASMGGNSPLHF
v_call: TRBV6-2/TRBV6-3; j_call: TRBJ1-2; cdr3_aa: CASSYSPGNYGYTF
v_call: TRBV9; j_call: TRBJ1-2; cdr3_aa: CASSVGQAYYGYTF
v_call: TRBV15; j_call: TRBJ1-2; cdr3_aa: CATSRDLGTNYGYTF
v_call: TRBV13; j_call: TRBJ1-4; cdr3_aa: CASSLTGGSEKLFF
v_call: TRBV20-1; j_call: TRBJ2-1; cdr3_aa: CSARNAISSYNEQFF
v_call: TRBV28; j_call: TRBJ1-3; cdr3_aa: CASSLWGGNTIYF
v_call: TRBV7-6; j_call: TRBJ2-3; cdr3_aa: CASTAKLGGTSTDTQYF
v_call: TRBV3-1; j_call: TRBJ2-6; cdr3_aa: CASSRRGGGDSGGANVLTF
v_call: TRBV28; j_call: TRBJ2-7; cdr3_aa: CASSLGSGFEQYF
v_call: TRBV28; j_call: TRBJ2-5; cdr3_aa: CASSLETQYF
v_call: TRBV5-1; j_call: TRBJ1-1; cdr3_aa: CASRGLSTEAFF
v_call: TRBV4-1; j_call: TRBJ2-4; cdr3_aa: CASSLVGERNIQYF
v_call: TRBV16; j_call: TRBJ2-7; cdr3_aa: CASSQYPYEQYF
v_call: TRBV7-9; j_call: TRBJ1-1; cdr3_aa: CASSIQGAVGTEAFF
v_call: TRBV6-2/TRBV6-3; j_call: TRBJ1-4; cdr3_aa: CVSSPTETNEKLFF
v_call: TRBV7-8; j_call: TRBJ2-5; cdr3_aa: CASSPAPNQETQYF
v_call: TRBV19; j_call: TRBJ2-7; cdr3_aa: CASSTPGLRYEQYF
v_call: TRBV12-3/TRBV12-4; j_call: TRBJ1-1; cdr3_aa: CASSPSQGKGMNTEAFF
v_call: TRBV4-1; j_call: TRBJ1-1; cdr3_aa: CASSPIQGVSTEAFF
v_call: TRBV18; j_call: TRBJ2-7; cdr3_aa: CASSPLRPDITYEQYF
v_call: TRBV5-4; j_call: TRBJ1-1; cdr3_aa: CASSFQNPGQEPFF
v_call: TRBV5-1; j_call: TRBJ2-2; cdr3_aa: CASSFLGRASTGELFF
v_call: TRBV12-5; j_call: TRBJ1-4; cdr3_aa: CASAQGQGFNEKLFF
v_call: TRBV9; j_call: TRBJ1-1; cdr3_aa: CASIVGHDGDTEAFF
v_call: TRBV19; j_call: TRBJ2-7; cdr3_aa: CASMAQGSGYEQYF
v_call: TRBV19; j_call: TRBJ1-5; cdr3_aa: CASSMRTGGSNQPQHF
v_call: TRBV7-3; j_call: TRBJ2-3; cdr3_aa: CASSSGGGTDTQYF
v_call: TRBV15; j_call: TRBJ1-5; cdr3_aa: CATSRDFSNQPQHF
v_call: TRBV7-2; j_call: TRBJ1-1; cdr3_aa: CASTLSPDFEAFF
v_call: TRBV3-1; j_call: TRBJ2-5; cdr3_aa: CASSQPALETQYF
v_call: TRBV12-3/TRBV12-4; j_call: TRBJ2-2; cdr3_aa: CASSFFWASGNTGELFF
v_call: TRBV6-5; j_call: TRBJ1-2; cdr3_aa: CASSSNTGGRTGYTF
v_call: TRBV10-3; j_call: TRBJ2-5; cdr3_aa: CAISEFGTVQETQYF
v_call: TRBV27; j_call: TRBJ1-5; cdr3_aa: CASRPGLGNQPQHF
v_call: TRBV28; j_call: TRBJ2-7; cdr3_aa: CASRLTSGNTYEQYF
v_call: TRBV6-2/TRBV6-3; j_call: TRBJ2-6; cdr3_aa: CASSYRRGLSSGANVLTF
v_call: TRBV3-1; j_call: TRBJ1-2; cdr3_aa: CASSQDPRVDGYTF
v_call: TRBV10-1; j_call: TRBJ2-1; cdr3_aa: CASSEYAGGPGEQFF
v_call: TRBV5-1; j_call: TRBJ2-2; cdr3_aa: CASSLRGVSGELFF
v_call: TRBV2; j_call: TRBJ2-7; cdr3_aa: CASSARRGASYEQYF
v_call: TRBV12-3/TRBV12-4; j_call: TRBJ2-7; cdr3_aa: CASSFGTGASEQYF
v_call: TRBV30; j_call: TRBJ1-4; cdr3_aa: CAWSVGAGKLFF
v_call: TRBV28; j_call: TRBJ1-3; cdr3_aa: CASSLTGQGGNTIYF
v_call: TRBV29-1; j_call: TRBJ2-1; cdr3_aa: CSVEDREVYNEQFF
v_call: TRBV28; j_call: TRBJ2-7; cdr3_aa: CASSVTGREQYF
v_call: TRBV7-2; j_call: TRBJ2-5; cdr3_aa: CASSPGGRQETQYF
v_call: TRBV3-1; j_call: TRBJ2-5; cdr3_aa: CASSPSVGGWQETQYF